This T cell receptor (beta chain) was observed in a study of identical twins. Each CDR3 protein is one row after TCRdb ran MiXCR on the 5' RACE reads. Of approximately 190,000 distinct CDR3 sequences in the sample, 15% are singletons; the top ten hold 35% to 50%. The CDR3 has 14 amino acids. The germline gives CDR1 SGHAT, CDR2 FQNNGV. V shed 4 bases and J shed 1 base, with 8 bases lying between them. In its sample, this clonotype was seen a few times. These data also formed part of another study, on T cells expressing NK-cell markers. This second study says: From sorted CD3+CD56+NKG2C+, CD3+CD56+NKG2C- and CD3+CD56-NKG2C+ T cells came the TCR beta repertoires. In a handful of donors, dominant clonotypes made up roughly 28.3-65% of CD3+CD56-NKG2C+ cells.

The sequencing input was CD8+ T cells sorted from blood. This chain joins TRBV11-2 and TRBJ2-4, with unresolved D. This TCR came from a woman in her late teens or twenties in good health. CDR3 sequence reads: CASSSDKAKNIQYF. Here the CDR3 DNA reads TGTGCCAGCAGCTCCGACAAGGCCAAAAACATTCAGTACTTC.